These 18 T cell receptor beta chains were sequenced from one sample in a study of early T cells in non-severe SARS-CoV-2 infection. Each CDR3 protein is one row after TCRdb ran MiXCR on the 5' RACE reads. This table holds roughly 80,000 distinct CDR3 sequences, more than 12% found once. Material for sequencing was whole blood. The source is an adult who was a healthcare worker with PCR-confirmed SARS-CoV-2 infection or an uninfected control (not recorded which).

The chain employs TRBV11-2 and TRBJ2-1; possible D gene TRBD2, 5 bases. CDR1 is SGHAT, CDR2 FQNNGV, per germline. Trimming pared 3 bases from V and 2 bases from J, leaving 14 bases between. The CDR3 runs to 16 residues. As DNA, the CDR3 is TGTGCCAGCAGCTTCCCCGTAGAGGGTCCCTACAATGAGCAGTTCTTC. It encodes CASSFPVEGPYNEQFF. Filled out from reference TRBV11-2 and TRBJ2-1, the complete variable domain reads EAGVAQSPRYKIIEKRQSVAFWCNPISGHATLYWYQQILGQGPKLLIQFQNNGVVDDSQLPKDRFSAERLKGVDSTLKIQPAKLEDSAVYLCASSFPVEGPYNEQFFGPGTRLTVL.

V gene TRBV5-5 combines with J gene TRBJ2-7, with D perhaps matching TRBD1 or TRBD2 (6 bases each). V was trimmed by 5 bases and J by 8 bases, leaving 14 bases between them. The length of the CDR3 is 12 residues. CDR1 and CDR2 (germline): SGHKS, YYEKEE (reference sequence). In nucleotides, the CDR3 is TGTGCCAGCAGAATGGAGGGGGTTCAGCAGTACTTC. Its protein is CASRMEGVQQYF.

This clonotype was recorded at least ten times. The V gene is TRBV6-5, the J gene TRBJ1-2, with D tentatively TRBD1 (5 bases). V lost 2 bases and J lost 0, with 7 bases in between. This CDR3 is built from 14 residues. Germline CDR1 reads MNHEY; CDR2 reads SVGAGI. The CDR3 protein is CASSYGHANYGYTF. DNA of the CDR3: TGTGCCAGCAGTTACGGACACGCTAACTATGGCTACACCTTC.

This clonotype was picked up a small number of times. The chain uses TRBV30 and TRBJ2-1; D remains ambiguous. Between the trimmed V and J ends, which lost 5 bases and 6 bases, there was a span of 8 bases. Per germline, CDR1 GTSNPN and CDR2 SVGIG (reference sequence). This CDR3 spans 11 amino acids. CDR3 coding DNA: TGTGCCTGGGAATTACGCAATGAGCAGTTCTTC. This sequence encodes CAWELRNEQFF. The full variable domain, its missing parts supplied by reference TRBV30 and TRBJ2-1, is SQTIHQWPATLVQPVGSPLSLECTVEGTSNPNLYWYRQAAGRGLQLLFYSVGIGQISSEVPQNLSASRPQDRQFILSSKKLLLSDSGFYLCAWELRNEQFFGPGTRLTVL.

This sequence joins TRBV3-1 and TRBJ1-1, with no clear D. With 5 bases removed from V and 2 bases from J, the gap between germline ends came to 6 bases. The germline V gene has CDR1 LGHDT and CDR2 YNNKEL (reference sequence). The CDR3 sequence is 12 residues long. DNA for the CDR3: TGTGCCAGCAGCATCCTTAACACTGAAGCTTTCTTT. Its translation: CASSILNTEAFF.

The chain has TRBV5-6 and TRBJ1-1; TRBD1 might be the D (5 bases). From germline, CDR1 is SGHDT and CDR2 YYEEEE. V was cut by 0 bases and J by 4 bases, with 10 bases left in between. CDR3 length equals 14 residues. The CDR3 here is CASSLGQRGTEAFF. The DNA for the CDR3 is TGTGCCAGCAGCTTGGGACAGAGGGGCACTGAAGCTTTCTTT. Combining the CDR3 with reference TRBV5-6 and TRBJ1-1 gives the whole variable domain DAGVTQSPTHLIKTRGQQVTLRCSPKSGHDTVSWYQQALGQGPQFIFQYYEEEERQRGNFPDRFSGHQFPNYSSELNVNALLLGDSALYLCASSLGQRGTEAFFGQGTRLTVV.

This chain uses TRBV6-6 with TRBJ2-7; D is undetermined. This CDR3 has 13 residues. CDR1 and CDR2 from the germline V gene are MNHNY and SVGAGI (reference sequence). Trimming cost V 8 bases and J 0 bases, with 11 bases left between them. The CDR3 coding sequence is TGTGCCAGCCGCCCCCGGAGCTCCTACGAGCAGTACTTC. This codes for CASRPRSSYEQYF.

The chain joins TRBV6-1 to TRBJ1-4, with 9 bases that match TRBD1. Germline V lookup: CDR1 MNHNS, CDR2 SASEGT. The CDR3 totals 15 residues. Germline trimming cut 5 bases from V and 8 bases from J; bases unmatched to any gene: 9. The CDR3 reads CASSYDRGTGEKLFF. CDR3 DNA sequence: TGTGCCAGCAGTTACGACAGGGGGACGGGGGAAAAACTGTTTTTT.

This clonotype has just one count. The chain employs TRBV29-1 and TRBJ2-5; the match to TRBD2 covers 12 bases. The CDR3 consists of 14 residues. The germline gives CDR1 SQVTM, CDR2 ANQGSEA. The J segment lost 6 bases and the V segment lost 6 bases, leaving 8 bases of the junction unmatched. In nucleotides, the CDR3 is TGCAGCGTCCCGACTAGCGGGAGTGCAAAGACCCAGTACTTC. Its translation: CSVPTSGSAKTQYF. Complete variable domain (other parts from reference TRBV29-1 and TRBJ2-5): SAVISQKPSRDICQRGTSLTIQCQVDSQVTMMFWYRQQPGQSLTLIATANQGSEATYESGFVIDKFPISRPNLTFSTLTVSNMSPEDSSIYLCSVPTSGSAKTQYFGPGTRLLVL.

This clonotype was seen at least ten times. The V and J genes are TRBV20-1 and TRBJ2-7; the match to TRBD1 covers 8 bases. V shed 0 bases, J shed 0 bases, and the junction held 7 bases outside the gene matches. This CDR3 is built from 16 residues. In germline, CDR1 is DFQATT, CDR2 SNEGSKA (reference sequence). CDR3 bases: TGCAGTGCTAGAGATTCGGGGACAGGCAGCTCCTACGAGCAGTACTTC. Amino acid sequence: CSARDSGTGSSYEQYF.

The J gene is TRBJ1-3, the V gene TRBV11-2, with D hard to call. The CDR3 is made up of 13 amino acids. From germline, CDR1 is SGHAT and CDR2 FQNNGV. Trimming left V 3 bases short and J 1 base short, with 4 bases between. The CDR3 protein is CASSFESGNTIYF. The CDR3 bases are TGTGCCAGCAGCTTTGAATCTGGAAACACCATATATTTT.

V and J are TRBV30 and TRBJ1-1; D ambiguous. Germline values: CDR1 GTSNPN, CDR2 SVGIG (reference sequence). Trimming cost V 3 bases and J 0 bases, with 11 bases left between them. The CDR3 covers 14 residues. DNA of the CDR3: TGTGCCTGGAGCGGGATAACGTTGAACACTGAAGCTTTCTTT. Amino acid sequence: CAWSGITLNTEAFF.

This clonotype was seen a handful of times. The chain uses TRBV6-5 and TRBJ1-1; D not certain. The CDR3 runs 13 residues. The germline gives CDR1 MNHEY, CDR2 SVGAGI. Trimming removed 7 bases from V and 7 bases from J, with 16 bases in between. This CDR3 is CASTPGHGGEAFF. The CDR3 nucleotides read TGTGCCAGCACCCCCGGCCATGGAGGTGAAGCTTTCTTT.

The chain recombines TRBV5-1 with TRBJ2-2; D unresolved. This CDR3 is built from 13 residues. The V and J ends lost 3 bases and 4 bases respectively, with 7 bases between them. Germline V lookup: CDR1 SGHRS, CDR2 YFSETQ. CDR3 loop: CASSSSLTGELFF. CDR3 sequence (DNA): TGCGCCAGCAGCTCCAGCCTCACCGGGGAGCTGTTTTTT.

This clonotype was seen only a few times. The genes are TRBV28 and TRBJ1-1, with D tentatively TRBD1 (6 bases). The germline CDR1 and CDR2 sequences are MDHEN and SYDVKM. The V and J ends lost 3 bases and 8 bases respectively, with 10 bases between them. The CDR3 has 12 amino acids. CDR3 DNA: TGTGCCAGCAGTTTGAACAGGGCCGAAGCTTTCTTT. Its translation: CASSLNRAEAFF.

The genes are TRBV2 and TRBJ2-7, with TRBD1 matching 10 bases. V shed 8 bases and J 4 bases; nucleotides not matched to a gene: 5. This CDR3 has 13 amino acids. Germline CDR1 SNHLY, CDR2 FYNNEI. The CDR3 DNA reads as TGTGCCAGCCAGACAGGGGGCTCTTACGAGCAGTACTTC. The encoded protein is CASQTGGSYEQYF.

This clonotype has only a few counts. The J gene is TRBJ1-5, the V gene TRBV19; 9 positions match TRBD1. This CDR3 has 17 amino acids. V gave up 3 bases and J gave up 2 bases; unmatched junction bases: 8. CDR1 is LNHDA, CDR2 SQIVND, per germline (reference sequence). The CDR3 here is CASSIPLGTGRNQPQHF. DNA of the CDR3: TGTGCCAGTAGTATTCCCCTCGGGACAGGGCGCAATCAGCCCCAGCATTTT. Full variable domain (missing parts from reference TRBV19 and TRBJ1-5): DGGITQSPKYLFRKEGQNVTLSCEQNLNHDAMYWYRQDPGQGLRLIYYSQIVNDFQKGDIAEGYSVSREKKESFPLTVTSAQKNPTAFYLCASSIPLGTGRNQPQHFGDGTRLSIL.

This clonotype was recorded at least ten times. The chain has TRBV3-1 and TRBJ2-3; the match to TRBD1 covers 7 bases. The CDR3 is made up of 14 amino acids. Germline trimming cut 5 bases from V and 5 bases from J; bases unmatched to any gene: 7. Germline CDR1 and CDR2: LGHDT and YNNKEL (reference sequence). The CDR3 sequence: CASSEVGGRDTQYF. CDR3 nucleotide sequence: TGTGCCAGCAGCGAAGTAGGGGGCCGAGATACGCAGTATTTT.